This is a list of T cell receptor beta chains from one sample in a study of vaccination effects on CD4 cells after COVID-19. The method was immunoSEQ multiplex PCR; TCRdb's version includes in-frame clones alone and lacks a portion of them. The sample holds tens of thousands of clones, 76% seen once. Antigen specificity for these receptors is unknown. Specimen: CD4+ T cells from PBMCs cultured with HIV peptides, collected before COVID-19 vaccination. These receptors were taken from a human donor who had a prior SARS-CoV-2 infection. Each CDR3 is given with its conserved first and last residue. Fields, in order: J gene, D gene, V gene, CDR3 protein, CDR3 DNA. D genes are given only for firm matches.

j_gene: TRBJ1-4
d_gene: NA
v_gene: TRBV5-5
CDR3aa: CASSLSGDRIEKLFF
CDR3nt: TGTGCCAGCAGCTTGTCTGGGGATAGGATTGAAAAACTGTTTTTT

j_gene: TRBJ1-5
d_gene: NA
v_gene: TRBV6-5
CDR3aa: CASSPGPAEGPQHF
CDR3nt: TGTGCCAGCAGCCCCGGCCCAGCCGAGGGGCCCCAGCATTTT

j_gene: TRBJ2-5
d_gene: TRBD2
v_gene: TRBV2
CDR3aa: CASSGPFGLAGGVETQYF
CDR3nt: TGTGCCAGCAGCGGCCCCTTCGGACTAGCGGGAGGTGTGGAGACCCAGTACTTC

j_gene: TRBJ1-2
d_gene: NA
v_gene: TRBV3-1/TRBV3-2
CDR3aa: CASSQSYGYTF
CDR3nt: TGTGCCAGCAGCCAGTCCTATGGCTACACCTTC

j_gene: TRBJ2-3
d_gene: NA
v_gene: TRBV9
CDR3aa: CASSAYRFSGLTDTQYF
CDR3nt: TGTGCCAGCAGCGCGTACCGATTTAGCGGACTCACAGATACGCAGTATTTT

j_gene: TRBJ2-3
d_gene: TRBD2
v_gene: TRBV29-1
CDR3aa: CSVETSGREVFLDTQYF
CDR3nt: TGCAGCGTGGAGACTAGCGGGAGGGAAGTTTTTCTAGATACGCAGTATTTT

j_gene: TRBJ2-6
d_gene: NA
v_gene: TRBV3-1/TRBV3-2
CDR3aa: CASSQDSTNVLTF
CDR3nt: TGTGCCAGCAGCCAAGATTCGACCAACGTCCTGACTTTC

j_gene: TRBJ1-6
d_gene: NA
v_gene: TRBV3-1/TRBV3-2
CDR3aa: CASSLTGLLPLHF
CDR3nt: TGTGCCAGCAGCCTGACAGGCCTTTTACCCCTCCACTTT

j_gene: TRBJ2-3
d_gene: NA
v_gene: TRBV3-1/TRBV3-2
CDR3aa: CASSDDRSTDTQYF
CDR3nt: TGTGCCAGCAGCGATGACAGGAGCACAGATACGCAGTATTTT

j_gene: TRBJ2-3
d_gene: TRBD2
v_gene: TRBV27
CDR3aa: CASSLLGGGSTDTQYF
CDR3nt: TGTGCCAGCAGTTTATTAGGCGGGGGGAGCACAGATACGCAGTATTTT

j_gene: TRBJ1-1
d_gene: TRBD1
v_gene: TRBV6-5
CDR3aa: CASSPKKGAETEAFF
CDR3nt: TGTGCCAGCAGTCCTAAAAAGGGGGCTGAAACTGAAGCTTTCTTT

j_gene: TRBJ1-3
d_gene: NA
v_gene: TRBV11-2
CDR3aa: CASSIASGNTIYF
CDR3nt: TGTGCCAGCAGCATAGCCTCTGGAAACACCATATATTTT

j_gene: TRBJ1-2
d_gene: NA
v_gene: TRBV2
CDR3aa: CASSGGSSMVNYGYTF
CDR3nt: TGTGCCAGCAGTGGGGGGTCCTCGATGGTGAACTATGGCTACACCTTC

j_gene: TRBJ2-5
d_gene: NA
v_gene: TRBV4-1
CDR3aa: CASSPPRETQYF
CDR3nt: TGCGCCAGCAGCCCCCCGAGGGAGACCCAGTACTTC